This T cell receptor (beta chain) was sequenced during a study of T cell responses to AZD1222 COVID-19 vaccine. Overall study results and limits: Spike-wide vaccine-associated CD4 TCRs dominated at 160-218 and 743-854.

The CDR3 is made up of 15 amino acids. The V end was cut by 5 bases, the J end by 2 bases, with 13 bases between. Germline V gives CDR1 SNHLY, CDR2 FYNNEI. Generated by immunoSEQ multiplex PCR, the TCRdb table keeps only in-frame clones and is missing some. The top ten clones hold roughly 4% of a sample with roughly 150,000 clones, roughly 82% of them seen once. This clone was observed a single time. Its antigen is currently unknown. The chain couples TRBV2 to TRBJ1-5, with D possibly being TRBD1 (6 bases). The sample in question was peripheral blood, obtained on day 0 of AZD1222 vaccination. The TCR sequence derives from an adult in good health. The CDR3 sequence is CASSSQGSGNQPQHF. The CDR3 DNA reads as TGTGCCAGCAGTTCACAGGGATCTGGCAATCAGCCCCAGCATTTT.